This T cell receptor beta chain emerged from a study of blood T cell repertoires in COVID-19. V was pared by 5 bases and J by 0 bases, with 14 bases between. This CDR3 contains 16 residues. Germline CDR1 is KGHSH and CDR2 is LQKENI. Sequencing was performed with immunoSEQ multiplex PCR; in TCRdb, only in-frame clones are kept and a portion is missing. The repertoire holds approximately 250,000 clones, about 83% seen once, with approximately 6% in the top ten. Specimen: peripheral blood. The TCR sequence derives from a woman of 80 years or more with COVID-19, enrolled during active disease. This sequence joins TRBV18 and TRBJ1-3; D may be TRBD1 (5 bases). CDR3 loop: CASSSQQVVSGNTIYF. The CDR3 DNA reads TGTGCCAGCTCATCCCAACAGGTTGTCTCTGGAAACACCATATATTTT.